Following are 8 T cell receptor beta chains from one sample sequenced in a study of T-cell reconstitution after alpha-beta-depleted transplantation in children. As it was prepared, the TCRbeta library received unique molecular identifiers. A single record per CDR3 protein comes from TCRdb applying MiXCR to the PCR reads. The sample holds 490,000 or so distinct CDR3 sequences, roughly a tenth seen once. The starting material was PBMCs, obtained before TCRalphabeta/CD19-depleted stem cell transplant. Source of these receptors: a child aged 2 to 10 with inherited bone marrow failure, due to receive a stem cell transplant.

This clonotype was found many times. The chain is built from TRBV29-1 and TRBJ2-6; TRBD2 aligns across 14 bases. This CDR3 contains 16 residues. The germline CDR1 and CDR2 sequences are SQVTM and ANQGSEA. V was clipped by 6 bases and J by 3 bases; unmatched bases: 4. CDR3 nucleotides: TGCAGCGTCACGGGACTAGCGGGAGTTGGGGCCAACGTCCTGACTTTC. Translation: CSVTGLAGVGANVLTF.

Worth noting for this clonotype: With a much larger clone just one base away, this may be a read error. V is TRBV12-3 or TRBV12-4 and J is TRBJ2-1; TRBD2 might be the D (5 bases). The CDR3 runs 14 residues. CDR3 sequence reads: CASSLMAGHNKQFF. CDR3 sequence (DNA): TGTGCCAGCAGTTTGATGGCGGGTCACAATAAGCAGTTCTTC.

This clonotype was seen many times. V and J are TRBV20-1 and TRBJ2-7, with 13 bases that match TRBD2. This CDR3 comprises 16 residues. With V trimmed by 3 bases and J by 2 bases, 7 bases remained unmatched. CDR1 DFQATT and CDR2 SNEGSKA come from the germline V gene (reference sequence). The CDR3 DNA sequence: TGCAGTGCTAGGGCCAGGACTAGCGGGAGAGCCTACGAGCAGTACTTC. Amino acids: CSARARTSGRAYEQYF.

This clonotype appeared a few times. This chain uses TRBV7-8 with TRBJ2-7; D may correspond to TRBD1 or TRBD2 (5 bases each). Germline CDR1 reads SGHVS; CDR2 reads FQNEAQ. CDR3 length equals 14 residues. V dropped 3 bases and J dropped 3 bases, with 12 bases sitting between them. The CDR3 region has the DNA TGTGCCAGCAGCTTGGGTAGTGGGGGCTACGAGCAGTACTTC. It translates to CASSLGSGGYEQYF. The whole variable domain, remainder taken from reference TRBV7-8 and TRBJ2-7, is GAGVSQSPRYKVAKRGQDVALRCDPISGHVSLFWYQQALGQGPEFLTYFQNEAQLDKSGLPSDRFFAERPEGSVSTLKIQRTQQEDSAVYLCASSLGSGGYEQYFGPGTRLTVT.

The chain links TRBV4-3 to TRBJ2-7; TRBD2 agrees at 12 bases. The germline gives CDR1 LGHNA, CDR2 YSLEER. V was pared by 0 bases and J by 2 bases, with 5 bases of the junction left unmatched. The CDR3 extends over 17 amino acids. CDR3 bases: TGCGCCAGCAGCCAAGAAACCGGACTAGCGGGGACCTACGAGCAGTACTTC. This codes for CASSQETGLAGTYEQYF.

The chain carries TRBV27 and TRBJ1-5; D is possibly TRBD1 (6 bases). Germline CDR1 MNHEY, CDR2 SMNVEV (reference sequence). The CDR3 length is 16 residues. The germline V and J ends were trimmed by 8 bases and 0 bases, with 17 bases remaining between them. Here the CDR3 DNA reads TGTGCCAGCGGATTACAGGGTTTTGGTAGCAATCAGCCCCAGCATTTT. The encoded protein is CASGLQGFGSNQPQHF.

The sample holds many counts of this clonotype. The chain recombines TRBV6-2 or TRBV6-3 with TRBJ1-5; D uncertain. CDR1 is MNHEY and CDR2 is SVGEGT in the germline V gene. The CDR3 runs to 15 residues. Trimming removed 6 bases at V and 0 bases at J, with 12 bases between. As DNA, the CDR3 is TGTGCCAGCAGCAAGGCCGGGGATAGCAATCAGCCCCAGCATTTT. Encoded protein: CASSKAGDSNQPQHF.

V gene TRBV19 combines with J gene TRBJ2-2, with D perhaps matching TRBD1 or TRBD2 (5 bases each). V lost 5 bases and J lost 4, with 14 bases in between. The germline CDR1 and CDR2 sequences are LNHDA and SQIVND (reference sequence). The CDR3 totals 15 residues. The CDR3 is CASSPGARSTGELFF. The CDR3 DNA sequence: TGTGCCAGTAGTCCCGGGGCGCGGAGCACCGGGGAGCTGTTTTTT.